Below, 9 T cell receptor beta chains from the same sample are listed, as sequenced in a study of memory CD4+ T cells and cytomegalovirus serostatus. Sequencing was performed with immunoSEQ multiplex PCR; in TCRdb, only in-frame clones are kept and a portion is missing. This table holds roughly 50,000 clones, 70% to 80% found once. The sort gate was single viable CD3+CD4+CD8-CD45RO+ cells for memory CD4+ T cells. Sequencing was performed on memory CD4+ T cells from blood. The receptors were gathered from an adult in good health and CMV-seronegative.

This chain uses TRBV7-3 with TRBJ2-2; 8 nucleotides agree with TRBD1. With V trimmed by 8 bases and J by 4 bases, 6 bases remained unmatched. The CDR3 spans 14 residues. In germline, CDR1 is SGHTA, CDR2 FQGTGA. CDR3 sequence (DNA): TGTGCCAGCCGTCTGCAGGGGGCCACCGGGGAGCTGTTTTTT. This translates into CASRLQGATGELFF.

This clone was counted once. The chain couples TRBV29-1 to TRBJ1-2; no clear D gene. This CDR3 comprises 14 residues. Per germline, CDR1 SQVTM and CDR2 ANQGSEA. Trimming shortened V by 1 base and J by 8 bases, and 17 bases separated the two germline ends. The CDR3 sequence: CSVEVATPMGGYTF. The CDR3 bases are TGCAGCGTTGAAGTGGCGACACCCATGGGGGGCTACACCTTC.

The CDR3 bases are TGCGCCAGCAGCCAAGCAGGGACAAATCAGCCCCAGCATTTT. Protein: CASSQAGTNQPQHF. The chain recombines TRBV4-1 with TRBJ1-5, with a possible D match to TRBD1 (6 bases). Looked up from germline, CDR1 is MGHRA and CDR2 is YSYEKL. V was clipped by 1 base and J by 4 bases, with 8 bases between them. The CDR3 is 14 amino acids.

This chain uses TRBV27 with TRBJ2-7; TRBD2 aligns across 7 bases. The CDR3 covers 14 residues. Trimming took 3 bases from V and 0 from J; bases not matched to a gene: 2. Germline CDR1 reads MNHEY; CDR2 reads SMNVEV (reference sequence). The CDR3 DNA reads as TGTGCCAGCAGTTTTGGCGGGAGCTCCTACGAGCAGTACTTC. This encodes CASSFGGSSYEQYF.

This chain joins TRBV28 and TRBJ1-1, with 7 bases lining up with TRBD1. Trimming cost V 3 bases and J 0 bases; bases outside gene matches: 13. Germline V gene data show CDR1 as MDHEN and CDR2 as SYDVKM. CDR3 size: 18 residues. CDR3 in DNA: TGTGCCAGCAGTTTTTTCCTCCCGGGACAGCAGATGAACACTGAAGCTTTCTTT. Protein sequence: CASSFFLPGQQMNTEAFF. The full variable domain, in which reference TRBV28 and TRBJ1-1 provide the parts outside the CDR3, is DVKVTQSSRYLVKRTGEKVFLECVQDMDHENMFWYRQDPGLGLRLIYFSYDVKMKEKGDIPEGYSVSREKKERFSLILESASTNQTSMYLCASSFFLPGQQMNTEAFFGQGTRLTVV.

V usage is TRBV20-1 and J usage is TRBJ2-2, with unresolved D. The CDR3 is 11 residues long. Germline V gene lookup returns CDR1 DFQATT and CDR2 SNEGSKA (reference sequence). Deletions cut 6 bases from V and 11 bases from J, with 13 bases between. The CDR3 reads CSARTPRELFF. The CDR3 bases are TGCAGTGCAAGGACCCCCCGAGAGCTGTTTTTT.

The chain employs TRBV4-3 and TRBJ1-1; no firm D call. Germline V gene sequence: CDR1 LGHNA, CDR2 YSLEER. Trimming stripped 0 bases from V and 11 bases from J, with 16 bases between. This CDR3 is 14 amino acids long. CDR3 protein: CASSQDEGRPNAFF. The CDR3 bases are TGCGCCAGCAGCCAAGATGAGGGTCGACCCAATGCTTTCTTT.

V and J are TRBV7-9 and TRBJ2-2, with a possible D match to TRBD2 (5 bases). The CDR3 has 14 residues. Germline CDR1 and CDR2: SEHNR and FQNEAQ (reference sequence). V was clipped by 5 bases and J by 4 bases, with 11 bases between them. This CDR3 reads CASSLREGTGELFF. The CDR3 bases are TGTGCCAGCAGCCTCCGAGAGGGCACCGGGGAGCTGTTTTTT.

This rearrangement joins TRBV7-2 to TRBJ2-1, with 8 bases that match TRBD2. Germline V gene data show CDR1 as SGHTA and CDR2 as FQGNSA. The CDR3 covers 15 residues. V gave up 6 bases and J gave up 8 bases; unmatched junction bases: 12. CDR3 amino acids: CASRISGNSGDEQFF. For the CDR3, the DNA is TGTGCCAGCAGGATTAGCGGGAATTCTGGCGATGAGCAGTTCTTC.